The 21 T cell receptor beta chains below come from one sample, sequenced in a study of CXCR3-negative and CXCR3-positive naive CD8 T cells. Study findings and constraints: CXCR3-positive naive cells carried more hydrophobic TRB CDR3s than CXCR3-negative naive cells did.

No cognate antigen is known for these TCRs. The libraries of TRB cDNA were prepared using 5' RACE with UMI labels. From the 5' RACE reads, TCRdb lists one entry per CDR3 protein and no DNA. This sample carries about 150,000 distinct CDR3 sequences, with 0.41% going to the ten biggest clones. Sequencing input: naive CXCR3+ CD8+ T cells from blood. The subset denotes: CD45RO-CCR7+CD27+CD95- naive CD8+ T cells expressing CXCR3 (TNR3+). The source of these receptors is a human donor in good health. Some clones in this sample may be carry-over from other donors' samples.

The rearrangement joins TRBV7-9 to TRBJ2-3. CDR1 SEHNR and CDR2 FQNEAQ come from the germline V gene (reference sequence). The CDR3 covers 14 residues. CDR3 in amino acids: CASSLDLATDTQYF.

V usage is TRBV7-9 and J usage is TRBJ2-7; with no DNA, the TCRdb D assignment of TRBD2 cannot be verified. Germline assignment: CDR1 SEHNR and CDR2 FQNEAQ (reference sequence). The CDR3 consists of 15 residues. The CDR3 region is CASSLESGRAVEQYF. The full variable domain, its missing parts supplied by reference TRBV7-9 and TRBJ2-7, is DTGVSQNPRHKITKRGQNVTFRCDPISEHNRLYWYRQTLGQGPEFLTYFQNEAQLEKSRLLSDRFSAERPKGSFSTLEIQRTEQGDSAMYLCASSLESGRAVEQYFGPGTRLTVT.

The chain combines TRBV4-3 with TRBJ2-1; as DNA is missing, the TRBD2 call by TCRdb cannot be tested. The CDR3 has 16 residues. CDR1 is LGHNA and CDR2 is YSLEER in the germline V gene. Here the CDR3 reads CASSPSGGGSYNEQFF.

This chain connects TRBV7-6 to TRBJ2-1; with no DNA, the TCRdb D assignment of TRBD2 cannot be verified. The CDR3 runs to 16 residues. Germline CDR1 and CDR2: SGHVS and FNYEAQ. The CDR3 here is CASSLVGVGNRNEQFF.

The CDR3: CASSPVSYEQYF. The chain recombines TRBV2 with TRBJ2-7. Germline V gene sequence: CDR1 SNHLY, CDR2 FYNNEI. CDR3 length: 12 residues.

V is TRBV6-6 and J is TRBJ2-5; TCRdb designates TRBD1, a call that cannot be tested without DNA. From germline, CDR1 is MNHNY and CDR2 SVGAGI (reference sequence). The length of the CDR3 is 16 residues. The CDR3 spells CASILGQGAGIETQYF.

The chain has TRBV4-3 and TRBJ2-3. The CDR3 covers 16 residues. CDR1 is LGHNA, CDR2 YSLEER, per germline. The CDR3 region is CASSQATQTNTDTQYF.

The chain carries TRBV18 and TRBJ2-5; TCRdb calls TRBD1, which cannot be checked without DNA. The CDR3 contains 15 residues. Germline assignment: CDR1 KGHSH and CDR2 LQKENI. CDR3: CASSPSDGSGETQYF.

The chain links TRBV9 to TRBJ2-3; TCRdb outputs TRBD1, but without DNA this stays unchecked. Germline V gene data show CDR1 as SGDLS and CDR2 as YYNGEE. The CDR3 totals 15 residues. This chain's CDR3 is CASSETASTGDTQYF.

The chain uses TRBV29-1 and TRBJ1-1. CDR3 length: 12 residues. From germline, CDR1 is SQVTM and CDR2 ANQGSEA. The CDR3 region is CSVVRENTEAFF.

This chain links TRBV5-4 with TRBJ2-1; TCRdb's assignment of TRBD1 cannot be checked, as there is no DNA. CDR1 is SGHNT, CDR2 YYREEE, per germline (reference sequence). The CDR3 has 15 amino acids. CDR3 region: CASSPGTGGENEQFF.

The CDR3 loop reads CASSLTATSSYNEQFF. The J gene is TRBJ2-1, the V gene TRBV7-3. The germline V gene encodes CDR1 SGHTA and CDR2 FQGTGA. This CDR3 region has 16 residues.

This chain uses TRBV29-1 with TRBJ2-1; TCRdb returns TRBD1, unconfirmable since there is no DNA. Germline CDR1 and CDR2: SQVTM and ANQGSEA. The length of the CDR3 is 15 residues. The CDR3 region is CSVVWGVSSYNEQFF.

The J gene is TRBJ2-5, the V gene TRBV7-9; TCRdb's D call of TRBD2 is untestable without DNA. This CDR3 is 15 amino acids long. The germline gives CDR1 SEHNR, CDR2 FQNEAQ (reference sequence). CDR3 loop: CASSSPSTGRETQYF.

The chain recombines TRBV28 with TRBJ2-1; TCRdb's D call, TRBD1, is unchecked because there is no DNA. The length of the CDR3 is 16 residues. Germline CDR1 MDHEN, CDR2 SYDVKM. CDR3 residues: CASSPRPLGSYNEQFF.

The chain's CDR3 is CSARVVGDRGLNTGELFF. The J gene is TRBJ2-2, the V gene TRBV20-1; TCRdb's D call of TRBD1 is untestable without DNA. CDR1 and CDR2 (germline): DFQATT, SNEGSKA (reference sequence). The CDR3 extends over 18 amino acids.

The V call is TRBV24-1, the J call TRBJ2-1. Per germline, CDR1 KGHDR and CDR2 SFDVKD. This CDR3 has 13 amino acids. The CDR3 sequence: CATSVAEYNEQFF.

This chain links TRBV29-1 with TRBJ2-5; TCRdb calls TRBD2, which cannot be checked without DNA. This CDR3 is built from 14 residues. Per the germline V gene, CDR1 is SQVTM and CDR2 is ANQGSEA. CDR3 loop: CSVATSGSQETQYF.

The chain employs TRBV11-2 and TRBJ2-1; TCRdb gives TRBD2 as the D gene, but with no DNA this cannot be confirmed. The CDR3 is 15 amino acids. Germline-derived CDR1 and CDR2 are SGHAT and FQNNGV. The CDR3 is CASRKGTSGPNEQFF.

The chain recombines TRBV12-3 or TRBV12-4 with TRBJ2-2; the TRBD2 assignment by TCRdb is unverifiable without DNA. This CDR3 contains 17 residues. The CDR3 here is CASSLSTTRSDTGELFF.

CDR3 in amino acids: CASSSSAGQGANRDTQYF. The rearrangement links TRBV7-3 to TRBJ2-3; the TRBD1 assignment by TCRdb is unverifiable without DNA. The CDR3 sequence is 18 residues long. Germline assignment: CDR1 SGHTA and CDR2 FQGTGA.